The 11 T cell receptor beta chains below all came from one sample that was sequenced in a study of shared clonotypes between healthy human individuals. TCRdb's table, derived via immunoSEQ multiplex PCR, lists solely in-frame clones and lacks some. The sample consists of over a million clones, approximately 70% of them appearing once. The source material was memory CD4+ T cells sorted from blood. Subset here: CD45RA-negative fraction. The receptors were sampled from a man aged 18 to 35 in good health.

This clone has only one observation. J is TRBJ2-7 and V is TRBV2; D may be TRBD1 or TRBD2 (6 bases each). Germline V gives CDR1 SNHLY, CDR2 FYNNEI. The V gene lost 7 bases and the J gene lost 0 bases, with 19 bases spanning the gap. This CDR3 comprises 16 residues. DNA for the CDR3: TGTGCCAGCAACCCACCCCTGGGGGGCCTCTCCTACGAGCAGTACTTC. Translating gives CASNPPLGGLSYEQYF.

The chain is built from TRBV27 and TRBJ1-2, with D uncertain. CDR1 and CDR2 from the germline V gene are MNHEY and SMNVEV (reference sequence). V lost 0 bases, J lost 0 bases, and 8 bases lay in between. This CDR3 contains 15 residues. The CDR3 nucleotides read TGTGCCAGCAGTTTATCGGCTCACCCTAACTATGGCTACACCTTC. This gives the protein CASSLSAHPNYGYTF.

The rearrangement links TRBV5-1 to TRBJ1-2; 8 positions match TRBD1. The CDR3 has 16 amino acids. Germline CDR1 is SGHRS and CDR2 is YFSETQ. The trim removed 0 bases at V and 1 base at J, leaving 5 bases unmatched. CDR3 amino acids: CASSLGAGQGNYGYTF. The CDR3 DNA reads TGCGCCAGCAGCTTGGGGGCCGGACAGGGTAACTATGGCTACACCTTC.

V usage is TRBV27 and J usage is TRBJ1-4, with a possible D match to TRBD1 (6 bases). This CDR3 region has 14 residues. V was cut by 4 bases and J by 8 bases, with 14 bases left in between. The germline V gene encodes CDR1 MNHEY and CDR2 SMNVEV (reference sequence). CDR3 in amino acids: CASSSVRDTEKLFF. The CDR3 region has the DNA TGTGCCAGCAGTTCAGTCCGGGACACGGAAAAACTGTTTTTT.

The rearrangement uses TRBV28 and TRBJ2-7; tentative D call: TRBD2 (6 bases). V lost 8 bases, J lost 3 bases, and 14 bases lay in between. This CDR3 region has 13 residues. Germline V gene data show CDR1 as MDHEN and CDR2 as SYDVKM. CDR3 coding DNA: TGTGCCAGCTTTGGGGGGTTAAGCTACGAGCAGTACTTC. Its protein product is CASFGGLSYEQYF.

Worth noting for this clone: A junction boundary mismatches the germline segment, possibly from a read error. CDR3: CASSASMNTEAFF. In DNA, the CDR3 is TGTGCTAGCAGCGCATCAATGAACACTGAAGCTTTCTTT. The gene calls are TRBV7-7 and TRBJ1-1; D is undetermined. Germline-derived CDR1 and CDR2 are SSHAT and FNYEAQ (reference sequence). CDR3 length: 13 amino acids.

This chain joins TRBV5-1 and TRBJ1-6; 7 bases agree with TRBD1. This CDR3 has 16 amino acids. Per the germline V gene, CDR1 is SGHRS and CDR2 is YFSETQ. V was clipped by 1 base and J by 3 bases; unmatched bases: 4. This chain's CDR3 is CASSLTGDIYNSPLHF. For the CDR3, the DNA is TGCGCCAGCAGCTTGACAGGGGATATCTATAATTCACCCCTCCACTTT.

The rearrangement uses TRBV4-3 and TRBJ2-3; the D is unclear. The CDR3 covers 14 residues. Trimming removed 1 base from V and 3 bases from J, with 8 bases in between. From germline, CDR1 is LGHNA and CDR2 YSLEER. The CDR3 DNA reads TGCGCCAGCAGCCAAGGGGTACAAACAGATACGCAGTATTTT. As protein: CASSQGVQTDTQYF.

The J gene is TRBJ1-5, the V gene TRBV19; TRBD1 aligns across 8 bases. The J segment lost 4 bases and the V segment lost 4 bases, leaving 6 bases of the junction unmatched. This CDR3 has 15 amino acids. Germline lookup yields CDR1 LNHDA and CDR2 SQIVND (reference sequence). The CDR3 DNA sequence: TGTGCCAGTAGTAAGGACAGGGACGGGAATCAGCCCCAGCATTTT. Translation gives CASSKDRDGNQPQHF.

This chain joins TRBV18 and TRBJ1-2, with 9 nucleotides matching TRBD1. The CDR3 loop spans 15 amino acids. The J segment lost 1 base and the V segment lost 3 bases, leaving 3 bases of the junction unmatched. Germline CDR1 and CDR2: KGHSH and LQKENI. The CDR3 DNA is TGTGCCAGCTCACCTCTGGACAGGGGTAACTATGGCTACACCTTC. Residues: CASSPLDRGNYGYTF. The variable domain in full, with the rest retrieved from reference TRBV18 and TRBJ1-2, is NAGVMQNPRHLVRRRGQEARLRCSPMKGHSHVYWYRQLPEEGLKFMVYLQKENIIDESGMPKERFSAEFPKEGPSILRIQQVVRGDSAAYFCASSPLDRGNYGYTFGSGTRLTVV.

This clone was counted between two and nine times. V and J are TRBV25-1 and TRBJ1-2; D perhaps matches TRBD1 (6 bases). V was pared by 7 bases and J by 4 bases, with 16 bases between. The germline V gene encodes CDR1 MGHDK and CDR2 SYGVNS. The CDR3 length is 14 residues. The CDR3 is CASTAGGQPYGYTF. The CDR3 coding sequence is TGTGCCAGCACGGCGGGTGGACAGCCCTATGGCTACACCTTC.